This TCR beta chain appears in the sequencing data of a study of T cells expressing NK-cell markers. Study-level background: Obtained from sorted CD3+CD56+NKG2C+, CD3+CD56+NKG2C- and CD3+CD56-NKG2C+ T cells were the TCR beta repertoires. Study results and caveats: Specificity for HCMV among expanded NKG2C+ T cell clones was not established. Six or seven donors carried dominant NKG2C+ clonotypes that made up about 1.0-7.5% of their CD8+ T cells.

With respect to this clonotype: What it recognizes is unknown.

CDR3 length: 18 residues. CDR1 and CDR2 from the germline V gene are MNHEY and SMNVEV (reference sequence). TCRdb derives one entry per CDR3 protein from the 5' RACE reads, leaving out DNA. This listing includes around 550,000 distinct CDR3 sequences. The clonotype originates from a man aged 18 to 29 in good health. The specimen sequenced was blood T cells: a sorted CD56 or NKG2C T cell subset, CD4+ or CD8+ T cells, or bulk PBMC T cells (not recorded which). The rearrangement links TRBV27 to TRBJ2-7; TCRdb names TRBD1, which stays unverified in the absence of DNA. CDR3 amino acids: CASSLWGAGAGGFYEQYF.